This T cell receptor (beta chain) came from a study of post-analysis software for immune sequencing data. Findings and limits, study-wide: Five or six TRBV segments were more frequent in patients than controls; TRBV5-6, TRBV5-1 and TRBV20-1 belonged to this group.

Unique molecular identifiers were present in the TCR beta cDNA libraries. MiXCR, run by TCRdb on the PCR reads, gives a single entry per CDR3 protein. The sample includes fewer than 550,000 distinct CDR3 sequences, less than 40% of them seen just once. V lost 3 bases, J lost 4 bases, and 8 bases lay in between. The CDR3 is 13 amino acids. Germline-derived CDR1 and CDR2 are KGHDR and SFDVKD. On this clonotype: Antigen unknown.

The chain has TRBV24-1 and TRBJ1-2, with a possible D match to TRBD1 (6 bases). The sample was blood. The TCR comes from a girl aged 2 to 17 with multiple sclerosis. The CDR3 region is CATSDQGGYGYTF. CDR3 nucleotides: TGTGCCACCAGTGATCAAGGGGGCTATGGCTACACCTTC.